The clone carrying this TCR beta chain was found many times. The sample carries other DNA sequences with the same CDR3. The source of the sample is a study of metastatic and nonmetastatic thyroid tumors. Study-level background: Comparison of repertoires was carried out across blood and tumor or nodule tissue from malignant and benign thyroid patients.

No treatment of any kind had been given to any patient before thyroid surgery. Per the authors' pipeline: Built for papillary thyroid cancer, a distant-metastasis classifier drew on CDR3 differences across clinicopathological groups. Using MiXCR, TCRdb reanalyzed the PCR reads. Clone size and V and J calls follow TCRdb, not the original study. The table shows about 92,000 clones, with 14% to 15% occurring only once. Germline V gene lookup returns CDR1 SGHTA and CDR2 FQGNSA. V dropped 1 base and J dropped 6; count of bases not matched to a gene: 1. This CDR3 contains 13 residues. The chain is built from TRBV7-2 and TRBJ2-3, with 7 bases aligning to TRBD2. The sample comprised blood. The sequence came from a female donor with papillary thyroid cancer or a benign thyroid nodule (not recorded which). Some clones in this sample may be carry-over from other donors' samples. The CDR3 sequence: CASSLGRGDTQYF. CDR3 DNA: TGTGCCAGCAGCTTAGGGCGGGGGGATACGCAGTATTTT.